This T cell receptor (beta chain) is from a study of early stage breast cancer tumors. Study details: Invasive lobular carcinomas made up about 30% of the 12 ER+/PR+/HER2- tumors. Study-level results: Tumors had about 2.6-fold higher T cell density than normal breast. Commonly generated sequences made up most enriched TCRB sequences shared between patients.

Comment on this clone: Its specificity is not known.

The V and J ends lost 0 bases and 9 bases respectively, with 18 bases between them. Germline values: CDR1 SEHNR, CDR2 FQNEAQ (reference sequence). The CDR3 spans 16 residues. TCRdb's copy holds only in-frame clones and misses some; the assay was immunoSEQ multiplex PCR. The table has around 30,000 clones, more than 65% seen once. The clonotype was recovered from a person aged 30-39 years with breast cancer. The chain uses TRBV7-9 and TRBJ2-1; D possibly uses TRBD1 or TRBD2 (5 bases each). The sample comprised breast tumor tissue. In nucleotides, the CDR3 is TGTGCCAGCAGCTTAGCGCTAATGAGGGGTTGGGGTGAGCAGTTCTTC. Amino acids: CASSLALMRGWGEQFF. Drawing the rest from reference TRBV7-9 and TRBJ2-1, the complete variable domain is DTGVSQNPRHKITKRGQNVTFRCDPISEHNRLYWYRQTLGQGPEFLTYFQNEAQLEKSRLLSDRFSAERPKGSFSTLEIQRTEQGDSAMYLCASSLALMRGWGEQFFGPGTRLTVL.